The clone carrying this T cell receptor beta chain was seen a few times. Trimming took off 9 bases at V and 9 bases at J, with 14 bases between the two ends. This CDR3 spans 11 amino acids. The germline CDR1 and CDR2 sequences are SGHAT and FQNNGV. This entry comes from a study of cytomegalovirus exposure and HLA in healthy donors. With 60 Vbeta and 13 Jbeta primers, the PCR was carried out. The method was immunoSEQ multiplex PCR; TCRdb's version includes in-frame clones alone and lacks a portion of them. The table shows about 130,000 clones, with roughly 80% occurring only once. The sample was PBMCs. The source of this sequence is an older woman in good health and CMV-seronegative. V and J are TRBV11-2 and TRBJ1-1, with TRBD1 as a possible D gene (5 bases). The CDR3 region is CASAVVGQAFF. The CDR3 DNA is TGTGCCAGTGCTGTCGTGGGGCAAGCTTTCTTT.